One and the same sample provided the 8 T cell receptor beta chains below, sequenced in a study of T cell changes during pregnancy in multiple sclerosis. Profiled with immunoSEQ multiplex PCR; TCRdb holds only in-frame clones, not every one. The table lists about 89,000 clones, around 94% of them singletons. This specimen consisted of peripheral blood, obtained in the third trimester of pregnancy. These receptors originate from a female donor with multiple sclerosis, enrolled in a pregnancy study.

This rearrangement joins TRBV2 to TRBJ2-1; TRBD1 aligns across 10 bases. In germline, CDR1 is SNHLY, CDR2 FYNNEI. After removal of 7 bases from V and 3 bases from J, the junction contained 6 bases not matched to a gene. CDR3 size: 15 residues. CDR3 nucleotide sequence: TGTGCCAGCATTCCGGGACAGGGGTTCTACAATGAGCAGTTCTTC. Protein product: CASIPGQGFYNEQFF.

The rearrangement links TRBV15 to TRBJ2-7; TRBD2 aligns across 13 bases. Trimming removed 8 bases from V and 5 bases from J; junction bases left unmatched: 12. CDR1 and CDR2 from the germline V gene are LNHNV and YYDKDF (reference sequence). The CDR3 loop spans 16 amino acids. CDR3 loop: CATAGSGLAGAHEQYF. Here the CDR3 DNA reads TGTGCCACCGCGGGATCCGGACTAGCGGGAGCCCACGAGCAGTACTTC.

The chain combines TRBV7-6 with TRBJ1-2; 8 bases align to TRBD1. This CDR3 has 18 amino acids. CDR1 and CDR2 (germline): SGHVS, FNYEAQ. J gave up 0 bases and V 6 bases, and 15 bases lay outside the gene matches. The CDR3 spells CASSSTRDRPLTNYGYTF. As DNA, the CDR3 is TGTGCCAGCAGTTCAACCCGGGACAGGCCATTAACTAACTATGGCTACACCTTC.

The rearrangement links TRBV30 to TRBJ2-3; D is possibly TRBD1 (5 bases). Trimming stripped 0 bases from V and 0 bases from J, with 10 bases between. There are 15 residues in the CDR3. The germline V gene encodes CDR1 GTSNPN and CDR2 SVGIG (reference sequence). The CDR3: CAWSVGAKSTDTQYF. The CDR3 DNA sequence: TGTGCCTGGAGTGTAGGGGCGAAGAGCACAGATACGCAGTATTTT.

This clone was recorded only once. The chain carries TRBV5-1 and TRBJ2-1, with 8 bases that match TRBD2. The CDR3 has 15 amino acids. The V segment lost 4 bases and the J segment 8 bases; nucleotides outside the gene matches: 11. CDR1 is SGHRS, CDR2 YFSETQ, per germline. The CDR3, as DNA: TGCGCCAGCAGCCGCGGGACTAGTGACGGGTATGAGCAGTTCTTC. Translation: CASSRGTSDGYEQFF. The entire variable domain, with the rest obtained from reference TRBV5-1 and TRBJ2-1, is as follows: KAGVTQTPRYLIKTRGQQVTLSCSPISGHRSVSWYQQTPGQGLQFLFEYFSETQRNKGNFPGRFSGRQFSNSRSEMNVSTLELGDSALYLCASSRGTSDGYEQFFGPGTRLTVL.

V and J are TRBV27 and TRBJ1-5, with no clear D. Germline CDR1 reads MNHEY; CDR2 reads SMNVEV (reference sequence). V was clipped by 5 bases and J by 2 bases, with 7 bases between them. This CDR3 spans 13 amino acids. The chain's CDR3 is CASSEVGNQPQHF. The CDR3 region has the DNA TGTGCCAGCAGTGAGGTGGGCAATCAGCCCCAGCATTTT.

The rearrangement links TRBV5-1 to TRBJ2-1; perhaps TRBD1 as D (6 bases). The ends were cut back, 4 bases at V and 5 bases at J, with 13 bases in the middle. Germline CDR1 reads SGHRS; CDR2 reads YFSETQ. This CDR3 is built from 14 residues. The chain's CDR3 is CASSRWTENNEQFF. In DNA form, the CDR3 reads TGCGCCAGCAGCCGCTGGACAGAAAACAATGAGCAGTTCTTC.

CDR3 nucleotides: TGTGCCAGCAGCTTAGTGTCCAGCTCCTACAATGAGCAGTTCTTC. Translating it yields CASSLVSSSYNEQFF. This chain connects TRBV7-3 to TRBJ2-1; D is uncertain. V was clipped by 2 bases and J by 0 bases, with 8 bases between them. Germline loops: CDR1 SGHTA, CDR2 FQGTGA. This CDR3 has 15 residues.